This record covers a single TCR beta chain. Germline CDR1 is MNHEY and CDR2 is SVGAGI. The CDR3 runs to 16 residues. V was pared by 0 bases and J by 4 bases, with 12 bases between. This specimen belongs to a study of technical replicates of blood from a few donors. TCRdb's copy holds only in-frame clones and misses some; the assay was immunoSEQ multiplex PCR. The data contain about 83,000 clones, roughly 94% of them singletons. The V and J genes are TRBV6-5 and TRBJ2-2; no clear D. The specimen sequenced was T cells isolated from PBMCs. The sequence was collected from a human donor in good health. CDR3 residues: CASSYSTGSFTGELFF. CDR3 sequence (DNA): TGTGCCAGCAGTTACTCCACCGGGTCCTTCACCGGGGAGCTGTTTTTT.